The next 4 T cell receptor beta chains were all read from a single sample in a study of blood T cell repertoires in COVID-19. Assay used: immunoSEQ multiplex PCR; TCRdb lists only in-frame clones, some missing. The top ten clones hold about 4.6% of a sample with about 130,000 clones, over 85% of them seen once. Sequenced material: peripheral blood. These TCRs come from a man in his 60s with COVID-19, enrolled during active disease.

The chain has TRBV7-3 and TRBJ2-3, with a tentative D call TRBD2 (6 bases). CDR3 length equals 16 residues. V lost 0 bases and J 4 bases, leaving 14 bases between the germline ends. Germline V gene lookup returns CDR1 SGHTA and CDR2 FQGTGA. CDR3 in DNA: TGTGCCAGCAGCTTAACTAATTTCGGGGGATCAGATACGCAGTATTTT. The encoded protein is CASSLTNFGGSDTQYF.

The chain couples TRBV5-1 to TRBJ2-2, with D perhaps matching TRBD1 (6 bases). The V end was cut by 1 base, the J end by 0 bases, with 10 bases between. Germline-derived CDR1 and CDR2 are SGHRS and YFSETQ. The CDR3 contains 16 residues. CDR3 bases: TGCGCCAGCAGCTTGATCTCAGGGGCGAACACCGGGGAGCTGTTTTTT. Residues: CASSLISGANTGELFF.

The chain has TRBV6-5 and TRBJ1-1, with a weak D call TRBD1 (5 bases). The germline V gene has CDR1 MNHEY and CDR2 SVGAGI. The V end lost 2 bases, the J end lost 3 bases, and 10 bases lay between the germline ends. The CDR3 is 14 amino acids. DNA of the CDR3: TGTGCCAGCAGTTACATCGGCAGGGACACTGAAGCTTTCTTT. Encoded protein: CASSYIGRDTEAFF.

The chain links TRBV29-1 to TRBJ1-2; tentative D call: TRBD1 (5 bases). The germline CDR1 and CDR2 sequences are SQVTM and ANQGSEA. V lost 3 bases, J lost 1 base, and 18 bases lay in between. This CDR3 region has 16 residues. This chain's CDR3 is CSVETEALSFNYGYTF. DNA for the CDR3: TGCAGCGTTGAGACAGAAGCCCTTTCCTTTAACTATGGCTACACCTTC.